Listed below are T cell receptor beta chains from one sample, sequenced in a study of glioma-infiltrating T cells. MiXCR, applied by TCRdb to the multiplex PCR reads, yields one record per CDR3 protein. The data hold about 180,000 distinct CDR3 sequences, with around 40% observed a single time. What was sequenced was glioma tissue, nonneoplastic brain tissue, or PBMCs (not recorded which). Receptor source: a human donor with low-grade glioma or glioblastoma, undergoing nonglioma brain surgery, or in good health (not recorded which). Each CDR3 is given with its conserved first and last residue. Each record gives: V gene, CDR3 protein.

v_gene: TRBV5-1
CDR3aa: CASSLGHPFANTEAFF

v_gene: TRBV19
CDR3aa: CASSPHGDVEAFF

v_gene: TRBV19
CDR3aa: CASSIRLQRQIYEKLFF

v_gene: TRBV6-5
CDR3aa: CASGYRGGDEKYF

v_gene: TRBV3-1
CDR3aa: CASSQTSGTGNEQFF

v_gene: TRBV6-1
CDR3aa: CASINLEDLAEQFF

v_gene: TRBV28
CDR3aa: CASSGDIKAGNTIYF

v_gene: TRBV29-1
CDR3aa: CSAGLAENTQYF

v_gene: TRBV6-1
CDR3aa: CASTKTGGNEQFF

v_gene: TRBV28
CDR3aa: CASSGFGKNEQFF

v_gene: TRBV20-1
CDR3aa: CSAREEFNYGYTF

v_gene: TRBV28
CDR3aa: CASIDSRPRTQYF

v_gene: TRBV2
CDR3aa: CASRVAGGNYEQYF

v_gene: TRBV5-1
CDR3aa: CASWEGGYTDTQYF

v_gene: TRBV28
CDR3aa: CASSTAWFVIDNEQFF

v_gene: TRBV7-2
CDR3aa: CASSRDRDYSYEQYF

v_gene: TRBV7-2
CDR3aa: CASSFYICSARDALAGTYNEQFF

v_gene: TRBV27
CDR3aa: CASSLYRGDQYF

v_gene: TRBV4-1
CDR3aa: CASSQDSLGNEKFF

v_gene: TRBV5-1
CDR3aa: CASSLEGRTDKQYF

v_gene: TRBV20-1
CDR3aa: CGASIAYEQYF

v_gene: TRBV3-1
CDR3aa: CASSQEAAGSEQYF

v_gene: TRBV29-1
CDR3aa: CSVESGRNNEQFF

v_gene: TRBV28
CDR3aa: CASSDASASVINEQFF

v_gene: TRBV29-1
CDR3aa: CSARDTQETQYF

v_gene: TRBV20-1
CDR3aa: CSVGRLNQPQHF

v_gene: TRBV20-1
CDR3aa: CSARDPSSGKETQYF

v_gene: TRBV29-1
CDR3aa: CSVANSGTSLQTQYF

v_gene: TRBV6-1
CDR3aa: CAAALQGLSPQHF

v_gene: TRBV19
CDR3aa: CASSTPDGRGLKNTEAFF

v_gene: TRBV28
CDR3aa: CASSSPSDRWTYEQYF

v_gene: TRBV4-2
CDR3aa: CASRYGNQPQHF